Presented here are 27 T cell receptor beta chains from one specimen sequenced in a study of vaccination and CD4 T cells after COVID-19. Sequencing of the DNA from cultured CD4+ T cells was carried out with the Oncomine TCR Beta short-read assay. TCRdb reprocessed the PCR reads with MiXCR, giving one entry per CDR3 protein. Here the sample spans 10,000 to 15,000 distinct CDR3 sequences, 60% being singletons. These receptors have no known antigen. As to treatment: roughly 10-day PBMC culture with coronavirus spike peptide pools or control peptides (ViraFEST assay). Sequenced: CD4+ T cells from blood, cultured in vitro. Receptors were obtained from a human donor who had recovered from COVID-19.

The rearrangement joins TRBV5-1 to TRBJ2-1; 7 nucleotides align to TRBD1. V trimming: 3 bases; J trimming: 9 bases; junction bases outside the gene matches: 15. Germline values: CDR1 SGHRS, CDR2 YFSETQ. The CDR3 runs to 16 residues. For the CDR3, the DNA is TGCGCCAGCAGCTCGGGCGCACCGGGACAGAGAAGTGAGCAGTTCTTC. Its translation: CASSSGAPGQRSEQFF.

This clonotype has more than one count but fewer than ten. J is TRBJ1-5 and V is TRBV6-1, with 7 bases lining up with TRBD1. The CDR3 totals 15 residues. V gave up 6 bases and J gave up 9 bases; unmatched junction bases: 14. Germline V lookup: CDR1 MNHNS, CDR2 SASEGT. The CDR3, as DNA: TGTGCCAGCAGCCTAATGGACAGGTTGGGCATGCCCCAGCATTTT. It translates to CASSLMDRLGMPQHF.

This clonotype is medium-sized in the sample. The chain carries TRBV7-9 and TRBJ1-6, with 7 bases matching TRBD1. V lost 5 bases to trimming and J lost 8 bases; unmatched junction nucleotides: 6. The germline V gene encodes CDR1 SEHNR and CDR2 FQNEAQ (reference sequence). The CDR3 length is 14 residues. CDR3 sequence: CASSQQGSYSPLHF. DNA of the CDR3: TGTGCCAGCAGCCAACAGGGGAGCTATTCACCCCTCCACTTT. Full variable domain (outside the CDR3, taken from reference TRBV7-9 and TRBJ1-6): DTGVSQNPRHKITKRGQNVTFRCDPISEHNRLYWYRQTLGQGPEFLTYFQNEAQLEKSRLLSDRFSAERPKGSFSTLEIQRTEQGDSAMYLCASSQQGSYSPLHFGNGTRLTVT.

This clonotype has a handful of counts. The rearrangement joins TRBV15 to TRBJ2-5; D gene uncertain. The germline gives CDR1 LNHNV, CDR2 YYDKDF (reference sequence). The CDR3 length is 13 residues. V lost 5 bases and J 5 bases, leaving 12 bases between the germline ends. The DNA for the CDR3 is TGTGCCACCAGCGGTGCTAGTTCGGAGACCCAGTACTTC. This sequence encodes CATSGASSETQYF.

The chain is built from TRBV5-1 and TRBJ1-2, with D possibly matching TRBD1 (5 bases). Deletions cut 1 base from V and 2 bases from J, with 9 bases between. In germline, CDR1 is SGHRS, CDR2 YFSETQ. The CDR3 totals 14 residues. CDR3 loop: CASSLSGGNYGYTF. CDR3 bases: TGCGCCAGCAGCTTGTCCGGGGGGAACTATGGCTACACCTTC.

The J gene is TRBJ1-3, the V gene TRBV7-2; 9 positions match TRBD1. Germline CDR1 is SGHTA and CDR2 is FQGNSA. The CDR3 covers 14 residues. The J segment lost 3 bases and the V segment lost 5 bases, leaving 2 bases of the junction unmatched. DNA for the CDR3: TGTGCCAGCAGCCGACAGGGGGATGGAAACACCATATATTTT. Its translation is CASSRQGDGNTIYF. Combining the CDR3 with reference TRBV7-2 and TRBJ1-3 gives the whole variable domain GAGVSQSPSNKVTEKGKDVELRCDPISGHTALYWYRQSLGQGLEFLIYFQGNSAPDKSGLPSDRFSAERTGGSVSTLTIQRTQQEDSAVYLCASSRQGDGNTIYFGEGSWLTVV.

V usage is TRBV28 and J usage is TRBJ1-2; 7 bases are a match to TRBD1. The V gene's germline CDR1 is MDHEN and CDR2 SYDVKM. The CDR3 totals 12 residues. Trimming took 10 bases from V and 4 from J; bases not matched to a gene: 6. CDR3 residues: CATRTGSYGYTF. The CDR3, as DNA: TGTGCCACCAGGACAGGATCCTATGGCTACACCTTC.

The chain employs TRBV28 and TRBJ1-5; D not resolved. Trimming shortened V by 8 bases and J by 5 bases, and 13 bases separated the two germline ends. This CDR3 comprises 13 residues. Looked up from germline, CDR1 is MDHEN and CDR2 is SYDVKM. The CDR3 DNA sequence: TGTGCCAGCTACGACATCAAGGATCAGCCCCAGCATTTT. Amino acids: CASYDIKDQPQHF.

The chain combines TRBV20-1 with TRBJ2-5, with no clear D. The CDR3 is 13 residues long. V lost 0 bases to trimming and J lost 3 bases, with 8 bases between them. The germline CDR1 and CDR2 sequences are DFQATT and SNEGSKA (reference sequence). Here the CDR3 DNA reads TGCAGTGCTAGAGATACTGCCGAAGAGACCCAGTACTTC. Protein sequence: CSARDTAEETQYF.

This clonotype was detected a few times. The rearrangement uses TRBV20-1 and TRBJ2-3; the D is unclear. Trimming pared 4 bases from V and 6 bases from J, leaving 14 bases between. CDR1 is DFQATT, CDR2 SNEGSKA, per germline (reference sequence). The CDR3 sequence is 13 residues long. CDR3 residues: CSATAPVADTQYF. For the CDR3, the DNA is TGCAGTGCTACGGCCCCGGTGGCCGATACGCAGTATTTT.

The genes are TRBV6-1 and TRBJ1-5; the match to TRBD1 covers 8 bases. V shed 6 bases and J 0 bases; nucleotides not matched to a gene: 10. The CDR3 sequence is 17 residues long. Germline V lookup: CDR1 MNHNS, CDR2 SASEGT. The CDR3, as DNA: TGTGCCAGCAGAAATGACAGGGGATTATTTAGCAATCAGCCCCAGCATTTT. Its protein is CASRNDRGLFSNQPQHF.

This clonotype appeared a few times. The rearrangement links TRBV7-8 to TRBJ2-7; no firm D call. This CDR3 has 8 amino acids. CDR1 SGHVS and CDR2 FQNEAQ come from the germline V gene. The V and J ends lost 10 bases and 6 bases respectively, with 4 bases between them. CDR3 residues: CAIPEQYF. The CDR3 bases are TGTGCCATCCCCGAGCAGTACTTC.

The rearrangement joins TRBV19 to TRBJ1-3; TRBD1 matches at 10 bases. The germline gives CDR1 LNHDA, CDR2 SQIVND (reference sequence). V gave up 9 bases and J gave up 3 bases; unmatched junction bases: 5. The CDR3 spans 14 residues. CDR3 loop: CASRQGASGNTIYF. CDR3 DNA: TGTGCCAGCCGACAGGGGGCAAGTGGAAACACCATATATTTT. Filled out from reference TRBV19 and TRBJ1-3, the complete variable domain reads DGGITQSPKYLFRKEGQNVTLSCEQNLNHDAMYWYRQDPGQGLRLIYYSQIVNDFQKGDIAEGYSVSREKKESFPLTVTSAQKNPTAFYLCASRQGASGNTIYFGEGSWLTVV.

This clonotype has just a few counts. The CDR3 sequence: CATSRDREGPDEQYF. The CDR3 DNA reads as TGTGCCACCAGCAGAGATCGGGAGGGGCCGGACGAGCAGTACTTC. V is TRBV15 and J is TRBJ2-7, with 8 bases aligning to TRBD2. The germline V gene encodes CDR1 LNHNV and CDR2 YYDKDF (reference sequence). The ends lost 0 bases at V and 5 bases at J; junction bases unmatched: 6. The CDR3 covers 15 residues.

A few counts support this clonotype. CDR3 DNA: TGTGCCATCAGTGAGTCGACTCGGGGTAACACTGAAGCTTTCTTT. Translation: CAISESTRGNTEAFF. J is TRBJ1-1 and V is TRBV10-3; D unresolved. Germline V gene data show CDR1 as ENHRY and CDR2 as SYGVKD. The CDR3 spans 15 residues. The ends were cut back, 0 bases at V and 2 bases at J, with 10 bases in the middle.

The V and J genes are TRBV6-4 and TRBJ2-1; weak D call: TRBD2 (5 bases). This CDR3 comprises 14 residues. Germline CDR1 and CDR2: MRHNA and SNTAGT. V was pared by 5 bases and J by 6 bases, with 14 bases between. The CDR3 DNA is TGTGCCAGCAGTCCTATTTGGACTGCCAATGAGCAGTTCTTC. Amino acid sequence: CASSPIWTANEQFF.

V is TRBV6-2 or TRBV6-3 and J is TRBJ2-2; TRBD1 matches 9 bases. V shed 5 bases, J shed 8 bases, and the junction held 9 bases outside the gene matches. Per the germline V gene, CDR1 is MNHEY and CDR2 is SVGEGT. CDR3 length equals 15 residues. The CDR3 region has the DNA TGTGCCAGCAGTAAACAGGGGGCAGGTAAAGGGGAGCTGTTTTTT. It encodes CASSKQGAGKGELFF.

J is TRBJ1-2 and V is TRBV28; 7 bases align to TRBD1. The CDR3 spans 14 residues. Germline trimming cut 5 bases from V and 6 bases from J; bases unmatched to any gene: 9. Per germline, CDR1 MDHEN and CDR2 SYDVKM. CDR3 coding DNA: TGTGCCAGCAGTACAAGGGGGCGCCGGGATGGCTACACCTTC. It specifies CASSTRGRRDGYTF.

This clonotype was picked up a small number of times. The V and J genes are TRBV27 and TRBJ1-2; the match to TRBD1 covers 8 bases. Germline assignment: CDR1 MNHEY and CDR2 SMNVEV (reference sequence). This CDR3 comprises 15 residues. V trimming: 5 bases; J trimming: 1 base; junction bases outside the gene matches: 6. CDR3 DNA: TGTGCCAGCAGTCGACGGGGACAGGTTAACTATGGCTACACCTTC. Translating gives CASSRRGQVNYGYTF.

The chain has TRBV19 and TRBJ2-3, with TRBD1 as a possible D gene (5 bases). The CDR3 loop spans 16 amino acids. The V and J ends lost 5 bases and 1 base respectively, with 16 bases between them. Germline V gene lookup returns CDR1 LNHDA and CDR2 SQIVND (reference sequence). CDR3 DNA: TGTGCCAGTAGTTCTTGGGGCAGTCCTCGCACAGATACGCAGTATTTT. Translation: CASSSWGSPRTDTQYF.

This clonotype was seen a few times. This chain uses TRBV30 with TRBJ2-7; either TRBD1 or TRBD2 may supply D (5 bases each). Germline V gene lookup returns CDR1 GTSNPN and CDR2 SVGIG (reference sequence). Deletions cut 4 bases from V and 2 bases from J, with 18 bases between. This CDR3 comprises 15 residues. The CDR3 sequence: CAWKIRGWGTYEQYF. In DNA form, the CDR3 reads TGTGCCTGGAAGATCCGAGGGTGGGGCACCTACGAGCAGTACTTC.

This clonotype was seen only once. The CDR3 protein is CASSYSSWDGLNYGYTF. Here the CDR3 DNA reads TGTGCCAGCAGTTACTCGAGCTGGGACGGACTAAACTATGGCTACACCTTC. The chain combines TRBV6-5 with TRBJ1-2; tentative D call: TRBD1 (5 bases). V was cut by 0 bases and J by 2 bases, with 16 bases left in between. The CDR3 contains 17 residues. Germline values: CDR1 MNHEY, CDR2 SVGAGI.

The V and J genes are TRBV10-3 and TRBJ2-6, with a weak D call TRBD1 (6 bases). The CDR3 contains 17 residues. The germline V gene has CDR1 ENHRY and CDR2 SYGVKD. Trimming left V 3 bases short and J 2 bases short, with 14 bases between. Here the CDR3 DNA reads TGTGCCATCAGTGAAGCCCAGAACAGGGCTGGGGCCAACGTCCTGACTTTC. Translated: CAISEAQNRAGANVLTF.

V gene TRBV12-3 or TRBV12-4 combines with J gene TRBJ1-2; maybe TRBD1 (5 bases). Trimming removed 5 bases from V and 10 bases from J, with 14 bases in between. The CDR3 extends over 12 amino acids. CDR3 sequence reads: CASSPGPEAYTF. The DNA of the CDR3 is TGTGCCAGCAGTCCGGGACCGGAGGCCTACACCTTC.

V usage is TRBV19 and J usage is TRBJ2-7, with 9 bases that match TRBD1. Germline trimming cut 4 bases from V and 3 bases from J; bases unmatched to any gene: 4. CDR3 length: 14 residues. CDR1 is LNHDA and CDR2 is SQIVND in the germline V gene (reference sequence). CDR3: CASSTWDRVYEQYF. The CDR3 nucleotides are TGTGCCAGTAGTACCTGGGACAGGGTCTACGAGCAGTACTTC. Combining the CDR3 with reference TRBV19 and TRBJ2-7 gives the whole variable domain DGGITQSPKYLFRKEGQNVTLSCEQNLNHDAMYWYRQDPGQGLRLIYYSQIVNDFQKGDIAEGYSVSREKKESFPLTVTSAQKNPTAFYLCASSTWDRVYEQYFGPGTRLTVT.

This clonotype was counted between two and nine times. The chain is built from TRBV2 and TRBJ2-5; D ambiguous. The V gene lost 8 bases and the J gene lost 1 base, with 5 bases spanning the gap. The CDR3 is made up of 11 amino acids. Germline V gene sequence: CDR1 SNHLY, CDR2 FYNNEI. The CDR3 reads CASDLQETQYF. The DNA for the CDR3 is TGTGCCAGCGATCTCCAAGAGACCCAGTACTTC.

The chain links TRBV6-5 to TRBJ1-2; tentatively, D is TRBD1 (5 bases). The V gene's germline CDR1 is MNHEY and CDR2 SVGAGI. Deletions cut 2 bases from V and 8 bases from J, with 15 bases between. The CDR3 contains 14 residues. Here the CDR3 DNA reads TGTGCCAGCAGTTACCCGGGAGGGGCGGGGGGCTACACCTTC. Protein sequence: CASSYPGGAGGYTF.